The 23 T cell receptor beta chains below all came from one sample that was sequenced in a study of shared clonotypes between healthy human individuals. Data came from immunoSEQ multiplex PCR; TCRdb stores just in-frame clones and leaves some out. The sample lists roughly 1,500,000 clones, approximately 98.5% occurring once. Sequencing input: naive CD4+ T cells sorted from blood. As to subset: CD45RA+ positively selected. All receptors derive from a man aged 25-45 years in good health.

V gene TRBV18 combines with J gene TRBJ2-7; maybe TRBD1 (6 bases). CDR1 and CDR2 (germline): KGHSH, LQKENI. The CDR3 is 15 amino acids. The V and J ends lost 3 bases and 3 bases respectively, with 15 bases between them. The DNA for the CDR3 is TGTGCCAGCTCACCTAGTGGGGGCGAGTTCTACGAGCAGTACTTC. Translating gives CASSPSGGEFYEQYF.

This chain joins TRBV19 and TRBJ1-1; D is perhaps TRBD1 (6 bases). Trimming removed 5 bases at V and 6 bases at J, with 16 bases between. This CDR3 is built from 14 residues. The germline V gene encodes CDR1 LNHDA and CDR2 SQIVND (reference sequence). The CDR3: CASSLQGLGSEAFF. CDR3 coding DNA: TGTGCCAGTAGTCTCCAGGGGTTGGGCTCTGAAGCTTTCTTT.

In the case of this clone: Other DNA sequences in this sample translate to the same CDR3. The chain recombines TRBV5-4 with TRBJ2-7, with 9 bases aligning to TRBD1. There are 14 residues in the CDR3. CDR1 SGHNT and CDR2 YYREEE come from the germline V gene (reference sequence). Unmatched junction bases numbered 2, after V lost 1 base and J lost 3 bases. The CDR3 loop reads CASSLRQGGYEQYF. CDR3 in DNA: TGTGCCAGCAGCTTGAGACAGGGGGGCTACGAGCAGTACTTC.

The genes are TRBV7-8 and TRBJ1-3; the D gene is possibly TRBD1 (5 bases). The germline V gene encodes CDR1 SGHVS and CDR2 FQNEAQ. Trimming shortened V by 6 bases and J by 5 bases, and 14 bases separated the two germline ends. CDR3 length: 14 residues. The CDR3 sequence: CASSRDQGRNTIYF. CDR3 bases: TGTGCCAGCAGTAGGGACCAAGGAAGAAACACCATATATTTT.

CDR3 DNA: TGTGCCAGCACCGGAGGATACAATGGCTACACCTTC. Encoded protein: CASTGGYNGYTF. This chain uses TRBV6-5 with TRBJ1-2; D is uncertain. Germline lookup yields CDR1 MNHEY and CDR2 SVGAGI. CDR3 size: 12 residues. V lost 7 bases and J 6 bases, leaving 12 bases between the germline ends.

The rearrangement joins TRBV11-2 to TRBJ2-1; D possibly matches TRBD1 or TRBD2 (5 bases each). Germline lookup yields CDR1 SGHAT and CDR2 FQNNGV. The CDR3 contains 17 residues. V was shortened by 2 bases and J by 5 bases, with 19 bases between the two germline ends. The CDR3 bases are TGTGCCAGCAGCTTACCCCCTACTAGGTCGGGACACAATGAGCAGTTCTTC. It translates to CASSLPPTRSGHNEQFF.

This chain links TRBV28 with TRBJ2-7; 14 nucleotides line up with TRBD2. Losses at the gene ends were 3 bases for V and 6 bases for J; bases not matched to a gene: 7. This CDR3 spans 16 amino acids. The V gene's germline CDR1 is MDHEN and CDR2 SYDVKM. The DNA for the CDR3 is TGTGCCAGCAGTTTTGCCGGGACTAGCGGGAGTGGCGAGCAGTACTTC. Its protein is CASSFAGTSGSGEQYF.

The chain joins TRBV5-4 to TRBJ2-2; D ambiguous. The germline V gene has CDR1 SGHNT and CDR2 YYREEE (reference sequence). Between the trimmed V and J ends, which lost 2 bases and 2 bases, there was a span of 13 bases. The CDR3 covers 16 residues. The CDR3 region has the DNA TGTGCCAGCAGCTTCGAATGGCAGGTTAACACCGGGGAGCTGTTTTTT. Its protein is CASSFEWQVNTGELFF.

The V gene is TRBV5-1, the J gene TRBJ2-1; no clear D gene. Trimming stripped 0 bases from V and 9 bases from J, with 7 bases between. CDR1 SGHRS and CDR2 YFSETQ come from the germline V gene. This CDR3 has 12 amino acids. In DNA form, the CDR3 reads TGCGCCAGCAGCTTGGAGGGAACTGAGCAGTTCTTC. This sequence encodes CASSLEGTEQFF.

This sequence joins TRBV7-9 and TRBJ2-2; TRBD2 might be the D (5 bases). With 0 bases removed from V and 4 bases from J, the gap between germline ends came to 9 bases. This CDR3 has 15 amino acids. Germline lookup yields CDR1 SEHNR and CDR2 FQNEAQ (reference sequence). CDR3 residues: CASSLAGVVTGELFF. The CDR3, as DNA: TGTGCCAGCAGCTTAGCGGGAGTGGTCACCGGGGAGCTGTTTTTT.

The rearrangement uses TRBV5-6 and TRBJ2-5, with 7 bases aligning to TRBD1. This CDR3 region has 14 residues. V shed 0 bases, J shed 3 bases, and the junction held 2 bases outside the gene matches. The germline CDR1 and CDR2 sequences are SGHDT and YYEEEE. CDR3 coding DNA: TGTGCCAGCAGCTTGGTTGACAGGGAAGAGACCCAGTACTTC. Its translation is CASSLVDREETQYF. The full variable domain, completed using reference TRBV5-6 and TRBJ2-5, is DAGVTQSPTHLIKTRGQQVTLRCSPKSGHDTVSWYQQALGQGPQFIFQYYEEEERQRGNFPDRFSGHQFPNYSSELNVNALLLGDSALYLCASSLVDREETQYFGPGTRLLVL.

This clone appeared a single time. Distinct nucleotide sequences in the sample also encode this CDR3. J is TRBJ2-3 and V is TRBV29-1; TRBD2 matches at 11 bases. The CDR3 contains 13 residues. Germline trimming cut 3 bases from V and 6 bases from J; bases unmatched to any gene: 2. Germline V gene lookup returns CDR1 SQVTM and CDR2 ANQGSEA. The CDR3 loop reads CSVETSGTDTQYF. CDR3 sequence (DNA): TGCAGCGTTGAGACTAGCGGGACCGATACGCAGTATTTT.

The chain employs TRBV19 and TRBJ1-5, with no clear D. The CDR3 is 15 amino acids. Germline values: CDR1 LNHDA, CDR2 SQIVND (reference sequence). V was pared by 2 bases and J by 3 bases, with 11 bases between. The CDR3 loop is CASSISHRLNQPQHF. DNA of the CDR3: TGTGCCAGTAGTATAAGTCACAGACTCAATCAGCCCCAGCATTTT.

The chain recombines TRBV28 with TRBJ1-5; D unresolved. The V and J ends lost 5 bases and 2 bases respectively, with 13 bases between them. Germline-derived CDR1 and CDR2 are MDHEN and SYDVKM. The CDR3 is 15 residues long. CDR3 nucleotides: TGTGCCAGCAGTGTGGCGCTCTCGGGCAATCAGCCCCAGCATTTT. The encoded protein is CASSVALSGNQPQHF.

This clone came up once. This chain uses TRBV5-4 with TRBJ1-2; 8 nucleotides line up with TRBD1. J was trimmed by 5 bases and V by 5 bases; bases with no gene match: 5. The CDR3 has 13 amino acids. Germline CDR1 reads SGHNT; CDR2 reads YYREEE (reference sequence). The DNA for the CDR3 is TGTGCCAGCAGAGTTGACAGGGGATATGGCTACACCTTC. The encoded protein is CASRVDRGYGYTF.

The rearrangement links TRBV7-9 to TRBJ1-1; the D gene is possibly TRBD1 (5 bases). CDR3 length: 15 residues. Germline values: CDR1 SEHNR, CDR2 FQNEAQ (reference sequence). The V and J ends lost 3 bases and 0 bases respectively, with 11 bases between them. CDR3 sequence (DNA): TGTGCCAGCAGCTTGGGGGAAAATCTGAACACTGAAGCTTTCTTT. Its translation is CASSLGENLNTEAFF.

This clone was observed a single time. This sample includes further DNA sequences coding for the same CDR3. This chain uses TRBV5-1 with TRBJ2-2, with a possible D match to TRBD1 (5 bases). The CDR3 length is 13 residues. Germline V lookup: CDR1 SGHRS, CDR2 YFSETQ. Trimming removed 2 bases at V and 5 bases at J, with 7 bases between. CDR3 sequence: CASSFGATGELFF. The CDR3, as DNA: TGCGCCAGCAGCTTTGGGGCAACCGGGGAGCTGTTTTTT.

V usage is TRBV6-5 and J usage is TRBJ2-7; D is possibly TRBD1 or TRBD2 (5 bases each). The CDR3 length is 11 residues. Per the germline V gene, CDR1 is MNHEY and CDR2 is SVGAGI. Trimming removed 6 bases from V and 8 bases from J, with 11 bases in between. CDR3 sequence reads: CASSSTGQQYF. The CDR3 nucleotides are TGTGCCAGCAGCAGTACGGGGCAGCAGTACTTC.

The V and J genes are TRBV5-1 and TRBJ2-1; possibly TRBD1 for D (6 bases). This CDR3 region has 17 residues. In germline, CDR1 is SGHRS, CDR2 YFSETQ. Trimming shortened V by 3 bases and J by 0 bases, and 16 bases separated the two germline ends. Here the CDR3 reads CASSWERQAHSYNEQFF. In DNA form, the CDR3 reads TGCGCCAGCAGCTGGGAGAGACAGGCGCACTCCTACAATGAGCAGTTCTTC.

The V call is TRBV4-3, the J call TRBJ2-2; D ambiguous. Trimming took 1 base from V and 6 from J, leaving 12 bases between them. Germline V gene lookup returns CDR1 LGHNA and CDR2 YSLEER. The CDR3 has 15 amino acids. The CDR3 reads CASSQGAVLAGELFF. CDR3 DNA sequence: TGCGCCAGCAGCCAAGGGGCGGTTTTAGCCGGGGAGCTGTTTTTT.

The CDR3 region has the DNA TGCGCCAGCAGTCCCCAGGGGCCACGACTCTCTGGGGCCAACGTCCTGACTTTC. Its translation: CASSPQGPRLSGANVLTF. The chain couples TRBV4-1 to TRBJ2-6, with D possibly being TRBD1 (6 bases). The CDR3 consists of 18 residues. CDR1 MGHRA and CDR2 YSYEKL come from the germline V gene. V was cut by 6 bases and J by 0 bases, with 18 bases left in between.

V and J are TRBV28 and TRBJ2-7, with TRBD2 matching over 8 bases. Germline CDR1 and CDR2: MDHEN and SYDVKM. V trimming: 3 bases; J trimming: 4 bases; junction bases outside the gene matches: 14. The length of the CDR3 is 17 residues. CDR3 nucleotide sequence: TGTGCCAGCAGTTTCACCCGGGGGGGGATGATAGGATACGAGCAGTACTTC. Encoded protein: CASSFTRGGMIGYEQYF.

A note on this clone: Other DNA sequences within the sample encode an identical CDR3. This chain connects TRBV5-4 to TRBJ2-3, with D perhaps matching TRBD2 (6 bases). Trimming stripped 5 bases from V and 0 bases from J, with 10 bases between. Germline loops: CDR1 SGHNT, CDR2 YYREEE (reference sequence). This CDR3 spans 14 amino acids. CDR3 nucleotides: TGTGCCAGCAGTTTTAGCGGAAGCACAGATACGCAGTATTTT. Amino acids: CASSFSGSTDTQYF.